The 7 T cell receptor beta chains listed next were all sequenced from one sample in a study of high-grade serous ovarian cancer treatment subgroups. Tumor samples were obtained before definitive surgery or chemotherapy. Some clones are missing from TCRdb's copy, which holds only in-frame ones; the method was immunoSEQ multiplex PCR. Of some 6,000 clones in the sample, about 85% were seen once. The specimen sequenced was tumor tissue. These receptors came from a human donor with high-grade serous ovarian cancer.

This clone came up a few times. This chain connects TRBV19 to TRBJ2-7, with D uncertain. In germline, CDR1 is LNHDA, CDR2 SQIVND (reference sequence). The CDR3 is made up of 16 amino acids. V lost 5 bases and J 1 base, leaving 18 bases between the germline ends. The CDR3 nucleotides read TGTGCCAGTAGTCCTTGGTCAGAAATCGGATCCTACGAGCAGTACTTC. Its translation is CASSPWSEIGSYEQYF.

The chain employs TRBV28 and TRBJ1-5; 8 bases fit TRBD1. This CDR3 contains 15 residues. The germline CDR1 and CDR2 sequences are MDHEN and SYDVKM. Trimming removed 5 bases from V and 1 base from J; junction bases left unmatched: 4. CDR3 in amino acids: CASSKQGGSNQPQHF. In DNA form, the CDR3 reads TGTGCCAGCAGTAAACAGGGGGGCAGCAATCAGCCCCAGCATTTT.

The rearrangement uses TRBV4-1 and TRBJ2-3, with 9 bases that match TRBD1. Germline lookup yields CDR1 MGHRA and CDR2 YSYEKL. CDR3 length equals 17 residues. V lost 0 bases, J lost 4 bases, and 8 bases stayed unmatched. CDR3 in amino acids: CASSQEWVGTGSDTQYF. CDR3 DNA sequence: TGCGCCAGCAGCCAAGAATGGGTCGGGACAGGGTCAGATACGCAGTATTTT.

The chain joins TRBV28 to TRBJ1-6; TRBD1 is a possible D gene (5 bases). CDR3 size: 15 residues. From germline, CDR1 is MDHEN and CDR2 SYDVKM. Trimming took 4 bases from V and 6 from J, leaving 13 bases between them. The CDR3 DNA reads as TGTGCCAGCAGTTCAGGGAGTCACGGTAATTCACCCCTCCACTTT. This encodes CASSSGSHGNSPLHF.

The rearrangement links TRBV4-2 to TRBJ1-1, with D perhaps TRBD1 (5 bases). The germline V gene has CDR1 LGHNA and CDR2 YNFKEQ. The CDR3 is 16 amino acids. Trimming pared 0 bases from V and 1 base from J, leaving 12 bases between. The CDR3 DNA reads as TGTGCCAGCAGCCAAGATCTCGCAGGGTGGAACACTGAAGCTTTCTTT. Translation gives CASSQDLAGWNTEAFF.

This chain connects TRBV9 to TRBJ2-1; D uncertain. This CDR3 region has 15 residues. From germline, CDR1 is SGDLS and CDR2 YYNGEE. Trimming removed 0 bases at V and 8 bases at J, with 15 bases between. The CDR3 DNA follows: TGTGCCAGCAGCGTAGGAATCGGTCCGGGTGATGAGCAGTTCTTC. It encodes CASSVGIGPGDEQFF. Variable domain in full (rest from reference TRBV9 and TRBJ2-1): DSGVTQTPKHLITATGQRVTLRCSPRSGDLSVYWYQQSLDQGLQFLIQYYNGEERAKGNILERFSAQQFPDLHSELNLSSLELGDSALYFCASSVGIGPGDEQFFGPGTRLTVL.

This chain joins TRBV2 and TRBJ1-5; D gene ambiguous. Germline lookup yields CDR1 SNHLY and CDR2 FYNNEI. The CDR3 is 13 amino acids. V lost 2 bases and J lost 2, with 4 bases in between. The CDR3 here is CASSESGNQPQHF. CDR3 in DNA: TGTGCCAGCAGTGAAAGCGGCAATCAGCCCCAGCATTTT.